The T cell receptor (beta chain) under discussion was sequenced for a study of CD8+ T cells in alopecia areata. Study results and caveats: Unlike in mice, where it was clearer, TCR sharing across patients was less clear, possibly HLA-related.

With 0 bases removed from V and 1 base from J, the gap between germline ends came to 13 bases. The CDR3 has 16 residues. CDR1 is SGHRS, CDR2 YFSETQ, per germline. Sample treatment: oral pan-JAK inhibitor, 5-10 mg twice daily. Remarks on this clone: Its antigen remains unknown.

Following RNA extraction, reverse transcription yielded cDNA that acted as the sequencing template. Some clones are missing from TCRdb's copy, which holds only in-frame ones; the method was immunoSEQ multiplex PCR. The table has 150,000 to 200,000 clones, 55% to 75% seen once; the top ten hold 5.5% to 6%. The V gene is TRBV5-1, the J gene TRBJ2-5; D ambiguous. This TCR was sampled from a human donor with alopecia areata. The sample in question was CD4+ T cells sorted from blood, obtained at week 24, from a patient treated with tofacitinib. In DNA form, the CDR3 reads TGCGCCAGCAGCTTGGGGGCGGACCCTACCCAAGAGACCCAGTACTTC. Encoded protein: CASSLGADPTQETQYF.